The present TCR beta chain was sequenced within a study of blood T cell repertoires in COVID-19. Background on the study: Sources were T cells, B-cell-depleted T cells, or PBMCs; the material itself was cDNA or gDNA.

In germline, CDR1 is LGHDT, CDR2 YNNKEL (reference sequence). The CDR3 sequence is 21 residues long. V lost 2 bases and J lost 0; bases outside the gene matches: 14. In the authors' methods: Estimates of nucleated cell counts were drawn from the amplification of reference gene primers. Data came from immunoSEQ multiplex PCR; TCRdb stores just in-frame clones and leaves some out. The V and J calls and clone size are taken from that table; D and trimming were inferred from the DNA. The sample has about 120,000 clones, 70% to 90% seen once. The J gene is TRBJ2-1, the V gene TRBV3-1 (or the pseudogene TRBV3-2), with 12 bases aligning to TRBD2. Sequencing was done on a sample of peripheral blood. The sequence derives from a human donor in a cohort sampled during active COVID-19. Here the CDR3 reads CASSQSPPGLAGPSSYNEQFF. In DNA, the CDR3 is TGTGCCAGCAGCCAATCTCCTCCGGGACTAGCGGGTCCTAGCTCCTACAATGAGCAGTTCTTC.